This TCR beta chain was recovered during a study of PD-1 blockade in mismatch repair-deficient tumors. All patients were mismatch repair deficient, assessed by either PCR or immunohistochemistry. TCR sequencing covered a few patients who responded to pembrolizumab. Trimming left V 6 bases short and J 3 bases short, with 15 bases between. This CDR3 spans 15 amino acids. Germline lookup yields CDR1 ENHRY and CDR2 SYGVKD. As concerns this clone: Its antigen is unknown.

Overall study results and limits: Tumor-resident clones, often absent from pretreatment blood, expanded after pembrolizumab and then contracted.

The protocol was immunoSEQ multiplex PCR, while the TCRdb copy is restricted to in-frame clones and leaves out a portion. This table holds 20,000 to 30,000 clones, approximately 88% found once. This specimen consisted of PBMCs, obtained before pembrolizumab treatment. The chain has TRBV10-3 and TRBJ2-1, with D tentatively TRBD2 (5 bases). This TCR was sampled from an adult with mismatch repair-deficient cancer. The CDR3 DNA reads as TGTGCCATCAGAGAGGGCTTGTTAAACTACAATGAGCAGTTCTTC. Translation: CAIREGLLNYNEQFF.